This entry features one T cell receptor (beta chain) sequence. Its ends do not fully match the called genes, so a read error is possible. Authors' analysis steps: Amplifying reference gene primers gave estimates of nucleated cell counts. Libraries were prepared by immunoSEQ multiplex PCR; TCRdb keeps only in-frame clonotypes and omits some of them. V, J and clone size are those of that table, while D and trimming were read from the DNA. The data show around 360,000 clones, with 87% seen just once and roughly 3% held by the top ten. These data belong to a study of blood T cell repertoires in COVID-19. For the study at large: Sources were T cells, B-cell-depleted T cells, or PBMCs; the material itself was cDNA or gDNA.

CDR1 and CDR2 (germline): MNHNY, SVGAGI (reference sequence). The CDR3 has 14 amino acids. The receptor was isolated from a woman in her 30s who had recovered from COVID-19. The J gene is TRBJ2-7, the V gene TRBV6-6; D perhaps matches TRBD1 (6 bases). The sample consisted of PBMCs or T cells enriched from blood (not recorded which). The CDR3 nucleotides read TGTGCCAGCAGTCCCGGGACACACTCCCACGAGCAGTACTTC. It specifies CASSPGTHSHEQYF.